The 28 T cell receptor beta chains below all came from one sample that was sequenced in a study of CD8 T cells in Susac syndrome. Random hexamers were used to reverse transcribe an amount of roughly 0.45 to 1 ug RNA. TCRdb reprocessed the immunoSEQ multiplex PCR reads via MiXCR and lists one record per CDR3 protein. The table records fewer than 80,000 distinct CDR3 sequences, roughly 94% of them present only once. The sample comprised CD8+ T cells from PBMCs. These receptors were taken from a human donor with multiple sclerosis.

This chain joins TRBV20-1 and TRBJ1-2; D gene ambiguous. From germline, CDR1 is DFQATT and CDR2 SNEGSKA (reference sequence). The length of the CDR3 is 13 residues. With 1 base removed from V and 6 bases from J, the gap between germline ends came to 12 bases. The CDR3 coding sequence is TGCAGTGCTAGAGTACTCCCTCCTCATGGCTACACCTTC. Translation: CSARVLPPHGYTF.

The chain uses TRBV28 and TRBJ2-3; 7 nucleotides agree with TRBD1. J was trimmed by 1 base and V by 6 bases; bases with no gene match: 4. Germline-derived CDR1 and CDR2 are MDHEN and SYDVKM. This CDR3 region has 14 residues. This CDR3 reads CASRDRIGTDTQYF. CDR3 sequence (DNA): TGTGCCAGCAGGGACAGGATCGGCACAGATACGCAGTATTTT.

V gene TRBV28 combines with J gene TRBJ2-2, with unresolved D. V shed 8 bases and J shed 0 bases, with 10 bases lying between them. The CDR3 consists of 14 residues. Germline V gene lookup returns CDR1 MDHEN and CDR2 SYDVKM. The CDR3 spells CASETNANTGELFF. CDR3 DNA sequence: TGTGCCAGCGAAACAAACGCGAACACCGGGGAGCTGTTTTTT.

The chain carries TRBV27 and TRBJ2-5; 7 positions agree with TRBD1. Germline-derived CDR1 and CDR2 are MNHEY and SMNVEV (reference sequence). The CDR3 length is 14 residues. With 4 bases clipped from V and 1 base from J, the junction kept 3 bases outside the gene matches. In nucleotides, the CDR3 is TGTGCCAGCAGTTATGGGGACAGCCAAGAGACCCAGTACTTC. The encoded protein is CASSYGDSQETQYF.

The chain is built from TRBV20-1 and TRBJ2-7; 12 nucleotides match TRBD2. The germline gives CDR1 DFQATT, CDR2 SNEGSKA (reference sequence). The trim removed 1 base at V and 3 bases at J, leaving 1 base unmatched. This CDR3 region has 14 residues. CDR3 in DNA: TGCAGTGCTAGAGTACTAGCGGGGGGCTACGAGCAGTACTTC. Its translation: CSARVLAGGYEQYF.

The chain couples TRBV28 to TRBJ2-5, with D perhaps TRBD1 (5 bases). Germline V gives CDR1 MDHEN, CDR2 SYDVKM. The V and J ends lost 3 bases and 4 bases respectively, with 12 bases between them. The CDR3 totals 14 residues. CDR3 loop: CASSFPSGRETQYF. CDR3 DNA: TGTGCCAGCAGTTTTCCGTCAGGGCGAGAGACCCAGTACTTC.

The rearrangement links TRBV7-9 to TRBJ2-5; 7 bases map to TRBD1. Trimming removed 5 bases from V and 1 base from J; junction bases left unmatched: 4. The length of the CDR3 is 14 residues. Germline V gene sequence: CDR1 SEHNR, CDR2 FQNEAQ (reference sequence). CDR3 residues: CASSERDSQETQYF. The CDR3 nucleotides are TGTGCCAGCAGCGAACGGGACAGCCAAGAGACCCAGTACTTC.

The chain couples TRBV5-1 to TRBJ1-2, with TRBD1 matching over 7 bases. Germline V gives CDR1 SGHRS, CDR2 YFSETQ. The CDR3 is 14 amino acids. The junction had 7 bases not matched to a gene; V was cut back by 0 bases and J by 8 bases. The DNA of the CDR3 is TGCGCCAGCAGCTTGGTCGTTACAGGGGACGGCTACACCTTC. Translated: CASSLVVTGDGYTF.

The chain is built from TRBV30 and TRBJ2-1; D not resolved. V lost 1 base to trimming and J lost 6 bases, with 4 bases between them. Per the germline V gene, CDR1 is GTSNPN and CDR2 is SVGIG (reference sequence). This CDR3 region has 11 residues. The CDR3 bases are TGTGCCTGGAGTGGCCCCAATGAGCAGTTCTTC. Its protein is CAWSGPNEQFF.

The chain couples TRBV28 to TRBJ2-5, with TRBD2 identical over 11 bases. The CDR3 has 14 residues. Germline-derived CDR1 and CDR2 are MDHEN and SYDVKM. Germline trimming cut 4 bases from V and 3 bases from J; bases unmatched to any gene: 1. CDR3 loop: CASSSGLAEETQYF. CDR3 nucleotide sequence: TGTGCCAGCAGTTCGGGACTAGCGGAAGAGACCCAGTACTTC.

This clonotype was detected only once. J is TRBJ2-7 and V is TRBV6-5; D is unclear. Germline CDR1 MNHEY, CDR2 SVGAGI. The CDR3 contains 15 residues. Trimming left V 7 bases short and J 7 bases short, with 23 bases between. The CDR3 here is CASTQYPARGLEQYF. CDR3 sequence (DNA): TGTGCCAGCACACAGTACCCCGCCCGAGGCTTGGAGCAGTACTTC.

The V and J genes are TRBV2 and TRBJ1-2; D not resolved. Deletions cut 0 bases from V and 4 bases from J, with 9 bases between. The germline CDR1 and CDR2 sequences are SNHLY and FYNNEI. The CDR3 extends over 14 amino acids. The CDR3 spells CASSEARAGYGYTF. CDR3 coding DNA: TGTGCCAGCAGTGAAGCACGTGCGGGCTATGGCTACACCTTC.

The chain uses TRBV7-2 and TRBJ1-1; no clear D. Germline V gene sequence: CDR1 SGHTA, CDR2 FQGNSA. This CDR3 is 15 amino acids long. The V end was cut by 2 bases, the J end by 8 bases, with 18 bases between. The CDR3 here is CASSLPIDGQDEAFF. CDR3 nucleotide sequence: TGTGCCAGCAGCTTACCTATCGACGGCCAGGACGAAGCTTTCTTT.

The chain carries TRBV30 and TRBJ2-5, with D perhaps TRBD1 (5 bases). This CDR3 comprises 15 residues. Germline-derived CDR1 and CDR2 are GTSNPN and SVGIG (reference sequence). Between the trimmed V and J ends, which lost 0 bases and 0 bases, there was a span of 11 bases. The CDR3: CAWSVKAGNQETQYF. CDR3 DNA: TGTGCCTGGAGTGTAAAGGCAGGGAACCAAGAGACCCAGTACTTC.

V gene TRBV19 combines with J gene TRBJ2-2; 13 nucleotides line up with TRBD2. In germline, CDR1 is LNHDA, CDR2 SQIVND (reference sequence). Trimming removed 3 bases from V and 4 bases from J; junction bases left unmatched: 5. The CDR3 runs 17 residues. CDR3 amino acids: CASSIGLAGASTGELFF. CDR3 coding DNA: TGTGCCAGTAGTATTGGACTAGCGGGGGCATCCACCGGGGAGCTGTTTTTT.

J is TRBJ2-3 and V is TRBV24-1, with TRBD1 matching over 8 bases. V was pared by 5 bases and J by 6 bases, with 15 bases of the junction left unmatched. Germline lookup yields CDR1 KGHDR and CDR2 SFDVKD. The CDR3 sequence is 17 residues long. The CDR3 DNA sequence: TGTGCCACCAGTGGAGGGTATCGGGGACAGGACTCGGATACGCAGTATTTT. This gives the protein CATSGGYRGQDSDTQYF.

The chain is built from TRBV28 and TRBJ2-2; D gene uncertain. CDR1 MDHEN and CDR2 SYDVKM come from the germline V gene. The germline V and J ends were trimmed by 6 bases and 1 base, with 9 bases remaining between them. The CDR3 totals 14 residues. CDR3 DNA: TGTGCCAGCAGCTCGAACGAGAACACCGGGGAGCTGTTTTTT. Its protein is CASSSNENTGELFF.

CDR3 amino acids: CASSLAAGLAGGPNTGELFF. Written as DNA, the CDR3 is TGTGCCAGCAGCTTAGCGGCGGGACTAGCGGGGGGCCCGAACACCGGGGAGCTGTTTTTT. The rearrangement joins TRBV7-2 to TRBJ2-2; 15 nucleotides line up with TRBD2. V was pared by 0 bases and J by 0 bases, with 5 bases of the junction left unmatched. The CDR3 runs to 20 residues. The germline gives CDR1 SGHTA, CDR2 FQGNSA.

The chain uses TRBV24-1 and TRBJ2-3, with D tentatively TRBD1 (5 bases). Per germline, CDR1 KGHDR and CDR2 SFDVKD. Trimming removed 0 bases from V and 2 bases from J, with 8 bases in between. CDR3 length: 15 amino acids. In DNA, the CDR3 is TGTGCCACCAGTGATTTGGGCAGGGACACAGATACGCAGTATTTT. This gives the protein CATSDLGRDTDTQYF.

V is TRBV6-2 or TRBV6-3 and J is TRBJ2-7; D is undetermined. Trimming removed 6 bases from V and 8 bases from J, with 14 bases in between. This CDR3 has 12 residues. CDR1 is MNHEY and CDR2 is SVGEGT in the germline V gene. The CDR3 reads CASRSPVRKQYF. DNA for the CDR3: TGTGCCAGCAGGTCCCCCGTTCGGAAGCAGTACTTC.

This rearrangement joins TRBV19 to TRBJ2-5, with D possibly TRBD1 on 6 matching bases. Germline CDR1 is LNHDA and CDR2 is SQIVND (reference sequence). CDR3 size: 14 residues. With 5 bases removed from V and 1 base from J, the gap between germline ends came to 11 bases. DNA for the CDR3: TGTGCCAGTAGTCCCCGACAGGTCCAAGAGACCCAGTACTTC. It translates to CASSPRQVQETQYF.

The rearrangement uses TRBV20-1 and TRBJ1-4; a possible D gene is TRBD1 (6 bases). The CDR3 is 14 amino acids. Germline V gives CDR1 DFQATT, CDR2 SNEGSKA (reference sequence). Trimming took off 6 bases at V and 7 bases at J, with 18 bases between the two ends. CDR3 sequence reads: CSARTGAHSEKLFF. In DNA, the CDR3 is TGCAGTGCCCGAACGGGGGCGCATAGTGAAAAACTGTTTTTT.

The V gene is TRBV4-3, the J gene TRBJ2-7, with D hard to call. Trimming stripped 0 bases from V and 7 bases from J, with 10 bases between. The CDR3 sequence is 13 residues long. Germline lookup yields CDR1 LGHNA and CDR2 YSLEER. Here the CDR3 DNA reads TGCGCCAGCAGCCAAGAACCTCCGACAGAGCAGTACTTC. This gives the protein CASSQEPPTEQYF.

The chain combines TRBV6-5 with TRBJ2-1; no clear D. From germline, CDR1 is MNHEY and CDR2 SVGAGI. The CDR3 is 15 amino acids. Trimming removed 2 bases at V and 7 bases at J, with 15 bases between. The CDR3 DNA reads as TGTGCCAGCAGTTACGGCTGGGCGGATGAAAATGAGCAGTTCTTC. It specifies CASSYGWADENEQFF.

V and J are TRBV4-1 and TRBJ2-1; D gene uncertain. CDR3 length: 14 residues. The V and J ends lost 2 bases and 6 bases respectively, with 11 bases between them. Germline values: CDR1 MGHRA, CDR2 YSYEKL. CDR3 sequence: CASSQLETLNEQFF. The CDR3 DNA sequence: TGCGCCAGCAGCCAACTAGAGACTCTCAATGAGCAGTTCTTC.

This CDR3 is CASREGQTNQPQHF. CDR3 bases: TGTGCCAGCAGAGAGGGACAAACGAATCAGCCCCAGCATTTT. This chain links TRBV27 with TRBJ1-5; the D gene is possibly TRBD1 (6 bases). Germline V CDR1 and CDR2: MNHEY, SMNVEV (reference sequence). This CDR3 region has 14 residues. Trimming removed 6 bases at V and 4 bases at J, with 13 bases between.

The chain recombines TRBV28 with TRBJ1-4; D not resolved. Germline lookup yields CDR1 MDHEN and CDR2 SYDVKM. The CDR3 is 12 amino acids. The V end lost 5 bases, the J end lost 7 bases, and 8 bases lay between the germline ends. In DNA form, the CDR3 reads TGTGCCAGCAGTACGATTTTTGAAAAACTGTTTTTT. It specifies CASSTIFEKLFF.

The sample holds one count of this clonotype. This chain joins TRBV2 and TRBJ2-5; 11 nucleotides line up with TRBD1. The CDR3 is 14 amino acids. The V segment lost 6 bases and the J segment 4 bases; nucleotides outside the gene matches: 4. In germline, CDR1 is SNHLY, CDR2 FYNNEI. CDR3 residues: CASSEDRGRETQYF. The CDR3 DNA is TGTGCCAGCAGCGAGGACAGGGGGCGAGAGACCCAGTACTTC. Supplemented by reference TRBV2 and TRBJ2-5, the full variable domain reads EPEVTQTPSHQVTQMGQEVILRCVPISNHLYFYWYRQILGQKVEFLVSFYNNEISEKSEIFDDQFSVERPDGSNFTLKIRSTKLEDSAMYFCASSEDRGRETQYFGPGTRLLVL.